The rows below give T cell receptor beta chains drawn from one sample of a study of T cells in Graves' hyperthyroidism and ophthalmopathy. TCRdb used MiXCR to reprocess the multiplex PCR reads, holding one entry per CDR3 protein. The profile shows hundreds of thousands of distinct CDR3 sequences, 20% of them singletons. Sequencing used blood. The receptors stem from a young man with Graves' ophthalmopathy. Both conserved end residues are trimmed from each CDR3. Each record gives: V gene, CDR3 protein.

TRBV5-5,ASSQAVQLGPYEQY
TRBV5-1,ASSLGASTGKETQY
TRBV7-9,ASSWTDYNSPLH
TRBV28,ASRGTSGRMGETQY
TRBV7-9,ASSLEAGGGGSYEQY
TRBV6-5,ASSYSGTGVGETQY
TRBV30,AWSIRPRDGYT
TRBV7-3,ASRPDRNTGELF
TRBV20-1,SARDRAGLSTDTQY
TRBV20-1,SARDLHLSSYNSPLH
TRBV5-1,ASSSMGRVNEQY
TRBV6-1,ASSPWGSYYGYT
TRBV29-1,SASGSGSYEQY
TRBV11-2,ASSTDRGAGAILLAGYEQY
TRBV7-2,ASSLGPVEGNSYGYT
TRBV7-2,ASSYTGTSSTEQY
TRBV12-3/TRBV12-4,ASSLGVARYEQY
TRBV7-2,ASSSPGLAGARNIQY
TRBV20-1,SARVGGFYTEAF
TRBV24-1,ATSDSRGGYGYT
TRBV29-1,SARGTGDIQY
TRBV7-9,ASGGRADHEQY
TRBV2,ASSLNSGTGGQPQH
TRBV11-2,ASSFKVFAYEQY
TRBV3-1,ASSQDARAYNEQF
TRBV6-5,ASSYSTSGSSYEQY
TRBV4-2,ASSQDVTGLGGEGFQETQY
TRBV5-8,ASSLTGGYTEAF
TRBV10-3,AISAGPGQETQY
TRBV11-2,ASSSPLSTDTQY
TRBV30,AWKGPEDGYT
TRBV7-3,ASSSSGTHNEQF
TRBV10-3,AISDLAGLYNEQF
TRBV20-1,SASARTGAIGILYEQY
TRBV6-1,ASTKTGLNEKLF
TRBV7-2,ASSPGTPSNQPQH
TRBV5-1,ASSLVTGFNEKLF
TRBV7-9,SSQGLYNEQF
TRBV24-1,ATSDTAGELF
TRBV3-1,ASSPERLNTEAF
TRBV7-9,ASSRSGTASYEQY
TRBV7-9,ASSPLQGGPYGYT